Listed here are 29 T cell receptor beta chains from one sample, sequenced in a study of cytomegalovirus exposure and HLA in healthy donors. The PCR had 60 Vbeta and 13 Jbeta primers. The assay was immunoSEQ multiplex PCR, and TCRdb's table has in-frame clones only and misses some. The table lists fewer than 200,000 clones, about 81% of them singletons. Input material: PBMCs. The receptor set was obtained from a woman in her twenties or thirties in good health and CMV-seronegative.

The chain is built from TRBV29-1 and TRBJ2-1; possible D gene TRBD1, 5 bases. This CDR3 contains 11 residues. Trimming took off 7 bases at V and 8 bases at J, with 12 bases between the two ends. Per the germline V gene, CDR1 is SQVTM and CDR2 is ANQGSEA. CDR3 loop: CSAGHLDEQFF. The CDR3 coding sequence is TGCAGCGCCGGACACCTGGATGAGCAGTTCTTC.

The chain links TRBV7-9 to TRBJ2-5, with 11 bases matching TRBD1. The closer fit of TRBJ2-7 to the DNA end suggests the J call may be wrong. The germline V gene has CDR1 SEHNR and CDR2 FQNEAQ (reference sequence). The CDR3 totals 15 residues. The CDR3 bases are TGTGCCAGCAGCAGGGGACAGGGGGTATCCTACGAGCAGTACTTC. It codes for CASSRGQGVSYEQYF.

The chain has TRBV27 and TRBJ2-3; 8 bases match TRBD2. The CDR3 length is 16 residues. CDR1 and CDR2 (germline): MNHEY, SMNVEV (reference sequence). Trimming removed 5 bases from V and 1 base from J; junction bases left unmatched: 8. Here the CDR3 DNA reads TGTGCCAGCAGTGATCGGCGGGGGGCTCGCACAGATACGCAGTATTTT. Amino acid sequence: CASSDRRGARTDTQYF.

The V and J genes are TRBV4-3 and TRBJ2-7, with 11 bases that match TRBD1. J was trimmed by 5 bases and V by 3 bases; bases with no gene match: 6. This CDR3 comprises 15 residues. The germline V gene has CDR1 LGHNA and CDR2 YSLEER. Here the CDR3 DNA reads TGCGCCAGCAGCCATGCGGACAGGGGGCGCGACGAGCAGTACTTC. Protein: CASSHADRGRDEQYF.

The chain joins TRBV5-4 to TRBJ2-5; TRBD2 aligns across 13 bases. After removal of 2 bases from V and 5 bases from J, the junction contained 3 bases not matched to a gene. The CDR3 runs 15 residues. CDR1 is SGHNT, CDR2 YYREEE, per germline (reference sequence). The DNA for the CDR3 is TGTGCCAGCAGCTTAGGACTAGCGGGAGATGAGACCCAGTACTTC. Protein sequence: CASSLGLAGDETQYF.

This clone was counted a few times. The rearrangement joins TRBV6-6 to TRBJ2-7, with 11 bases fitting TRBD1. CDR3 length equals 16 residues. CDR1 and CDR2 from the germline V gene are MNHNY and SVGAGI (reference sequence). The junction had 3 bases not matched to a gene; V was cut back by 0 bases and J by 2 bases. CDR3 region: CASSYSGQGGTYEQYF. CDR3 nucleotide sequence: TGTGCCAGCAGTTACTCGGGACAGGGGGGGACCTACGAGCAGTACTTC.

V usage is TRBV10-1 and J usage is TRBJ2-7, with 10 bases lining up with TRBD2. J was trimmed by 5 bases and V by 9 bases; bases with no gene match: 10. Per the germline V gene, CDR1 is WNHNN and CDR2 is SYGVQD (reference sequence). This CDR3 is 14 amino acids long. CDR3 loop: CASDKRGGRDEQYF. In DNA form, the CDR3 reads TGCGCCAGTGATAAGCGGGGGGGCCGTGACGAGCAGTACTTC.

The chain is built from TRBV4-1 and TRBJ1-3; possible D gene TRBD1, 6 bases. The germline gives CDR1 MGHRA, CDR2 YSYEKL. V lost 1 base and J lost 0, with 10 bases in between. This CDR3 is built from 16 residues. CDR3 sequence reads: CASSQAQGTSGNTIYF. The CDR3 DNA reads TGCGCCAGCAGCCAAGCTCAGGGGACCTCTGGAAACACCATATATTTT.

V gene TRBV4-2 combines with J gene TRBJ2-1; 7 positions agree with TRBD2. J was trimmed by 3 bases and V by 1 base; bases with no gene match: 6. CDR3 size: 16 residues. The germline gives CDR1 LGHNA, CDR2 YNFKEQ. CDR3 DNA sequence: TGTGCCAGCAGCCAAGGTTTGGGGGGGGTCTACAATGAGCAGTTCTTC. Its translation is CASSQGLGGVYNEQFF.

This sequence joins TRBV11-2 and TRBJ2-6; 11 bases agree with TRBD1. Germline assignment: CDR1 SGHAT and CDR2 FQNNGV. The junction had 11 bases not matched to a gene; V was cut back by 9 bases and J by 1 base. The CDR3 covers 18 residues. The CDR3 bases are TGTGCCAGTATCGGCTCCCGGGACAGGGGGTCTGGGGCCAACGTCCTGACTTTC. Protein product: CASIGSRDRGSGANVLTF.

The chain links TRBV5-1 to TRBJ1-4; TRBD1 matches at 9 bases. The CDR3 length is 16 residues. Germline V gene data show CDR1 as SGHRS and CDR2 as YFSETQ. V gave up 0 bases and J gave up 3 bases; unmatched junction bases: 3. The CDR3, as DNA: TGCGCCAGCAGCTTGGGGTACAGGGGGCCTAATGAAAAACTGTTTTTT. Translation gives CASSLGYRGPNEKLFF.

V and J are TRBV29-1 and TRBJ2-2; TRBD2 is a possible D gene (5 bases). The ends were cut back, 1 base at V and 3 bases at J, with 12 bases in the middle. The CDR3 spans 15 residues. Germline V lookup: CDR1 SQVTM, CDR2 ANQGSEA. The CDR3 loop is CSVEGGVGHTGELFF. For the CDR3, the DNA is TGCAGCGTTGAAGGGGGAGTAGGACACACCGGGGAGCTGTTTTTT.

This clone has more than one count but fewer than ten. A read error may produce the germline difference seen at one junction end. The chain joins TRBV25-1 to TRBJ1-2, with TRBD1 matching 7 bases. Per the germline V gene, CDR1 is MGHDK and CDR2 is SYGVNS. The length of the CDR3 is 13 residues. CDR3 residues: CASSITGTAIEIF. Here the CDR3 DNA reads TGTGCCAGCAGTATAACCGGGACAGCGATCGAGATCTTC.

The J gene is TRBJ1-3, the V gene TRBV2, with 9 bases aligning to TRBD1. The germline gives CDR1 SNHLY, CDR2 FYNNEI. V dropped 6 bases and J dropped 6; count of bases not matched to a gene: 6. The CDR3 length is 14 residues. CDR3 region: CASRVTGGANTIYF. The DNA of the CDR3 is TGTGCCAGCAGAGTGACAGGGGGTGCAAACACCATATATTTT.

The V gene is TRBV28, the J gene TRBJ1-5; maybe TRBD1 (6 bases). This CDR3 has 17 residues. The germline gives CDR1 MDHEN, CDR2 SYDVKM. Trimming left V 4 bases short and J 6 bases short, with 22 bases between. CDR3 DNA sequence: TGTGCCAGCAGTTCCGGGACATCTCTTGCCAGGGGTCAGCCCCAGCATTTT. This codes for CASSSGTSLARGQPQHF.

The chain uses TRBV5-1 and TRBJ1-1; D is possibly TRBD1 (6 bases). Germline V gene sequence: CDR1 SGHRS, CDR2 YFSETQ. V lost 3 bases and J 11 bases, leaving 14 bases between the germline ends. CDR3 length equals 12 residues. The CDR3 DNA follows: TGCGCCAGCAGCTCCAACACAGGGTGGGCTTTCTTT. Its protein is CASSSNTGWAFF.

The chain recombines TRBV11-2 with TRBJ2-1; 9 nucleotides match TRBD1. In germline, CDR1 is SGHAT, CDR2 FQNNGV. V shed 3 bases and J 7 bases; nucleotides not matched to a gene: 7. This CDR3 has 15 amino acids. CDR3 coding DNA: TGTGCCAGCAGCTTTTTGGGGGACAGGGCTAATGAGCAGTTCTTC. Translated, it gives CASSFLGDRANEQFF.

The J gene is TRBJ1-5, the V gene TRBV19; TRBD1 is a possible D gene (6 bases). Germline V gene sequence: CDR1 LNHDA, CDR2 SQIVND (reference sequence). The length of the CDR3 is 15 residues. The V end lost 5 bases, the J end lost 0 bases, and 11 bases lay between the germline ends. The DNA for the CDR3 is TGTGCCAGTAGTTCACAGGGCTATAGCAATCAGCCCCAGCATTTT. Amino acids: CASSSQGYSNQPQHF.

The genes are TRBV28 and TRBJ2-7; 9 positions agree with TRBD2. The CDR3 is 15 residues long. From germline, CDR1 is MDHEN and CDR2 SYDVKM. J was trimmed by 2 bases and V by 3 bases; bases with no gene match: 5. The CDR3 DNA is TGTGCCAGCAGTTTGTTGACTAGCGGAGCCTACGAGCAGTACTTC. It translates to CASSLLTSGAYEQYF.

This chain uses TRBV6-1 with TRBJ2-7; 9 positions agree with TRBD1. J lost 3 bases, V lost 1 base, and 4 bases had no gene match. This CDR3 is 15 amino acids long. The V gene's germline CDR1 is MNHNS and CDR2 SASEGT. This CDR3 reads CASSEGQGVFYEQYF. In DNA form, the CDR3 reads TGTGCCAGCAGTGAAGGACAGGGGGTATTCTACGAGCAGTACTTC.

With respect to this clone: The same CDR3 arises from other DNA sequences in this sample as well. V usage is TRBV5-1 and J usage is TRBJ2-5; 10 nucleotides line up with TRBD1. Germline V lookup: CDR1 SGHRS, CDR2 YFSETQ. The trim removed 4 bases at V and 5 bases at J, leaving 5 bases unmatched. The CDR3 totals 14 residues. CDR3: CASSMTGGAETQYF. As DNA, the CDR3 is TGCGCCAGCAGCATGACAGGGGGCGCCGAGACCCAGTACTTC.

V usage is TRBV4-3 and J usage is TRBJ1-2; 7 bases fit TRBD1. The CDR3 is made up of 14 amino acids. CDR1 LGHNA and CDR2 YSLEER come from the germline V gene. V gave up 0 bases and J gave up 4 bases; unmatched junction bases: 2. The CDR3 loop is CASSQDDRAYGYTF. The CDR3 DNA reads as TGCGCCAGCAGCCAAGATGACAGGGCCTATGGCTACACCTTC.

The chain has TRBV11-2 and TRBJ2-7; D remains ambiguous. V was clipped by 3 bases and J by 3 bases, with 15 bases between them. This CDR3 has 15 amino acids. Germline V lookup: CDR1 SGHAT, CDR2 FQNNGV. DNA for the CDR3: TGTGCCAGCAGCTTTTCTGGTAGCCGGAACTACGAGCAGTACTTC. Translating it yields CASSFSGSRNYEQYF. Together with reference TRBV11-2 and TRBJ2-7, the CDR3 gives the full variable domain: EAGVAQSPRYKIIEKRQSVAFWCNPISGHATLYWYQQILGQGPKLLIQFQNNGVVDDSQLPKDRFSAERLKGVDSTLKIQPAKLEDSAVYLCASSFSGSRNYEQYFGPGTRLTVT.

The genes are TRBV7-9 and TRBJ2-2; D is possibly TRBD2 (5 bases). Germline CDR1 and CDR2: SEHNR and FQNEAQ (reference sequence). The V end was cut by 2 bases, the J end by 0 bases, with 7 bases between. The length of the CDR3 is 15 residues. The CDR3 region has the DNA TGTGCCAGCAGCTTAAAGAGGGCGAACACCGGGGAGCTGTTTTTT. It encodes CASSLKRANTGELFF. Drawing the rest from reference TRBV7-9 and TRBJ2-2, the complete variable domain is DTGVSQNPRHKITKRGQNVTFRCDPISEHNRLYWYRQTLGQGPEFLTYFQNEAQLEKSRLLSDRFSAERPKGSFSTLEIQRTEQGDSAMYLCASSLKRANTGELFFGEGSRLTVL.

This clone was seen more than once but under ten times. The chain carries TRBV27 and TRBJ2-7, with 7 bases identical to TRBD2. The germline V gene has CDR1 MNHEY and CDR2 SMNVEV (reference sequence). This CDR3 contains 14 residues. After removal of 6 bases from V and 0 bases from J, the junction contained 5 bases not matched to a gene. The CDR3 DNA is TGTGCCAGCAGCGGACTAGGGATCTCCTACGAGCAGTACTTC. Translation: CASSGLGISYEQYF.

This clone was seen a handful of times. This chain links TRBV6-5 with TRBJ1-1; D is possibly TRBD1 (5 bases). The CDR3 has 14 residues. The V gene lost 2 bases and the J gene lost 11 bases, with 18 bases spanning the gap. CDR1 and CDR2 from the germline V gene are MNHEY and SVGAGI. This CDR3 is CASSYRQGGQLAFF. The CDR3 DNA reads TGTGCCAGCAGTTACCGGCAGGGCGGACAATTGGCTTTCTTT.

This rearrangement joins TRBV27 to TRBJ2-2, with D perhaps TRBD2 (6 bases). CDR1 is MNHEY and CDR2 is SMNVEV in the germline V gene (reference sequence). The ends were cut back, 0 bases at V and 6 bases at J, with 20 bases in the middle. This CDR3 has 18 residues. DNA for the CDR3: TGTGCCAGCAGTTTATCGCGGGGCCTTGCCGGGGGTGCCGGGGAGCTGTTTTTT. It codes for CASSLSRGLAGGAGELFF.

The CDR3 loop reads CASSKPTGTGHEKLFF. The CDR3 region has the DNA TGTGCCAGCAGCAAACCCACGGGTACAGGACACGAAAAACTGTTTTTT. The chain links TRBV7-9 to TRBJ1-4, with a tentative D call TRBD1 (5 bases). The CDR3 has 16 residues. CDR1 is SEHNR and CDR2 is FQNEAQ in the germline V gene (reference sequence). V lost 5 bases and J 8 bases, leaving 21 bases between the germline ends.

This clone is a singleton in its sample. This sequence joins TRBV29-1 and TRBJ2-5, with D perhaps matching TRBD1 (6 bases). V lost 6 bases and J lost 5, with 13 bases in between. CDR3 size: 12 residues. The germline V gene has CDR1 SQVTM and CDR2 ANQGSEA. CDR3 bases: TGCAGCGTCCTCAGGGGTTCGGAGACCCAGTACTTC. Translation gives CSVLRGSETQYF.